This TCR beta chain was profiled in a study of shared clonotypes between healthy human individuals. Study results and limitations: All-four-donor shared clonotypes had higher generation probabilities than non-shared clonotypes did. Of the naive CD4 clonotypes, approximately 5% were shared across several donors.

This clone was counted a single time. Antigen specificity is unknown. The table came from immunoSEQ multiplex PCR; TCRdb's copy has only in-frame clones and leaves some out. In the table there are roughly 1,500,000 clones, 95% to 99% of which are singletons. This CDR3 is built from 18 residues. The germline V gene encodes CDR1 SGHAT and CDR2 FQNNGV. The ends lost 4 bases at V and 2 bases at J; junction bases unmatched: 13. The sequence came from a man aged 30-40 years in good health. The specimen sequenced was naive CD4+ T cells sorted from blood. The sample's subset: CD45RA+ positively selected. The chain recombines TRBV11-2 with TRBJ2-7; 11 bases map to TRBD2. The CDR3 nucleotides are TGTGCCAGCAGCTCAGCCGTCTTAGCGGGAGGGTACGCCTACGAGCAGTACTTC. Translation: CASSSAVLAGGYAYEQYF.